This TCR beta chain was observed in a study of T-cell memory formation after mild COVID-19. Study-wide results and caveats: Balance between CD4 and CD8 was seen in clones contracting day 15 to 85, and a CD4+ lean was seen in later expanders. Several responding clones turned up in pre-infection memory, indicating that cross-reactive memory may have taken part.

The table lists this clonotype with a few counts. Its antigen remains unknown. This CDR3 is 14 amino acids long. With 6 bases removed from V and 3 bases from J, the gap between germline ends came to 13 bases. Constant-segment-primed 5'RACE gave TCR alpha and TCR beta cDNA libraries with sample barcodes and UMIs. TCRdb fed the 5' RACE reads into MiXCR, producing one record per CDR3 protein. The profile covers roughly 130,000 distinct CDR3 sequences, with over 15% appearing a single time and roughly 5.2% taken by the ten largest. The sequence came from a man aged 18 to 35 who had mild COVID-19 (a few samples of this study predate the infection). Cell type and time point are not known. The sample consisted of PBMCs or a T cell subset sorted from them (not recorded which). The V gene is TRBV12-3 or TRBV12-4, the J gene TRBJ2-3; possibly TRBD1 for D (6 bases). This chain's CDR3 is CASRVTGRTDTQYF. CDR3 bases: TGTGCCAGCAGGGTCACAGGGCGTACAGATACGCAGTATTTT.